Ten or more counts support the clone carrying this T cell receptor beta chain. From the 5' RACE reads, TCRdb called clonotypes with MiXCR, one entry per CDR3 protein. The sample holds hundreds of thousands of distinct CDR3 sequences, around a quarter seen once. This sample was included in a study of T-cell memory formation after mild COVID-19. Germline V CDR1 and CDR2: SGHTS, YDEGEE. J lost 4 bases, V lost 4 bases, and 9 bases had no gene match. The CDR3 length is 15 residues. The chain joins TRBV5-8 to TRBJ1-2; the match to TRBD1 covers 8 bases. This TCR came from an adult woman who had mild COVID-19 (a few samples of this study predate the infection). Cell type and time point are not known. Material for sequencing was PBMCs or a T cell subset sorted from them (not recorded which). The DNA of the CDR3 is TGTGCCAGCAGCCCAGGACAGGGATTGGGCTATGGCTACACCTTC. Translated, it gives CASSPGQGLGYGYTF.